Described below is a single T cell receptor beta chain sequence and its context. This sample stems from a study of blood T cell repertoires in COVID-19. Turning to the study itself: PBMCs, B-cell-depleted T cells, or T cells provided the cDNA or gDNA that made up the material.

In the original processing: Reference gene primer amplification in the assay estimated nucleated cell counts. Here immunoSEQ multiplex PCR was the method, and the copy in TCRdb shows in-frame clones only, minus some. Clone size and the V and J calls come from that table; the DNA yielded D and trimming. The sample consists of approximately 210,000 clones, 85% to 90% of them appearing once. This TCR came from a woman between 45 and 65 years old with acute COVID-19. Input material: PBMCs or T cells enriched from blood (not recorded which).

CDR3 bases: TGTGCCAGCTCCCTAGGAGGGGACTTAAATGAGCAGTTCTTC. This sequence encodes CASSLGGDLNEQFF. This chain uses TRBV28 with TRBJ2-1, with D tentatively TRBD2 (6 bases). Germline loops: CDR1 MDHEN, CDR2 SYDVKM. This CDR3 has 14 amino acids. The V end lost 8 bases, the J end lost 7 bases, and 18 bases lay between the germline ends.